This T cell receptor (beta chain) was identified during a study of blood T cell repertoires in COVID-19. Germline assignment: CDR1 LGHDT and CDR2 YNNKEL (reference sequence). Trimming at V came to 3 bases and at J to 12 bases, leaving 10 bases not matched to a gene. CDR3 length: 14 amino acids. Authors' data handling: Counts of nucleated cells, estimated from reference gene primer amplification, were obtained. This table comes from immunoSEQ multiplex PCR, and its TCRdb copy is limited to in-frame clones, with some not included. The V and J calls and clone size were taken over from that table, and D and trimming were inferred from the DNA. Counted here are about 190,000 clones, roughly 86% occurring once; the ten biggest clones make up 1.5% to 2%.

Material for sequencing was peripheral blood. The rearrangement links TRBV3-1 (or the pseudogene TRBV3-2) to TRBJ2-1, with 8 bases identical to TRBD2. This TCR was sampled from a man aged 18 to 30 with active or convalescent COVID-19. CDR3 sequence (DNA): TGTGCCAGCAGCCATCCGGCTAGCGGGTGGGGGCAGTTCTTC. Residues: CASSHPASGWGQFF.